This is a list of T cell receptor beta chains from one sample in a study of blood T cell repertoires in COVID-19. Produced via immunoSEQ multiplex PCR; TCRdb's table is partial and in-frame only. The sample consists of fewer than 200,000 clones, roughly 80% of them appearing once. The specimen sequenced was peripheral blood. These receptors came from an older woman with COVID-19, enrolled during active disease. The CDR3 runs from the conserved cysteine through the conserved F or W. D genes are given only for firm matches. Clone size is not always given. Where it is, it says once, few, many or a class for expanded clones.

J	D	V	size	CDR3	DNA
TRBJ2-6	TRBD1	TRBV14	-	CASSPQGAIGANVLTF	TGTGCCAGCAGCCCACAGGGGGCGATTGGGGCCAACGTCCTGACTTTC
TRBJ2-5	TRBD1	TRBV19	once	CASSMTGGLETQYF	TGTGCCAGTAGTATGACAGGGGGTTTAGAGACCCAGTACTTC
TRBJ2-2	TRBD2	TRBV15	-	CATSKGEGDTGELFF	TGTGCCACCAGCAAAGGGGAGGGAGACACCGGGGAGCTGTTTTTT
TRBJ2-3	-	TRBV9	-	CASSVGTDTDTQYF	TGTGCCAGCAGCGTAGGGACAGACACAGATACGCAGTATTTT
TRBJ1-2	-	TRBV25-1	-	CASRRLRGGYTF	TGTGCCAGCAGACGCCTCCGGGGAGGCTACACCTTC
TRBJ1-1	TRBD1	TRBV4-3	few	CASSQATGGGRAEAFF	TGCGCCAGCAGCCAAGCGACAGGGGGTGGAAGGGCTGAAGCTTTCTTT
TRBJ1-2	-	TRBV28	-	CASSLRVRPIYGYTF	TGTGCCAGCAGTTTGAGGGTCCGTCCCATTTATGGCTACACCTTC
TRBJ2-5	-	TRBV7-7	-	CASSLGTNQETQYF	TGTGCTAGCAGCTTAGGGACAAATCAAGAGACCCAGTACTTC
TRBJ2-2	-	TRBV5-1	-	CASSLGLSANTGELFF	TGCGCCAGCAGCTTGGGACTCTCCGCGAACACCGGGGAGCTGTTTTTT
TRBJ2-7	-	TRBV3-1/TRBV3-2	-	CASSLALASLPYEQYF	TGTGCCAGCAGCCTCGCACTTGCCTCTCTCCCCTACGAGCAGTACTTC
TRBJ1-2	-	TRBV4-2	few	CASSQGEARGYGYTF	TGTGCCAGCAGCCAAGGAGAGGCCAGGGGCTATGGCTACACCTTC
TRBJ1-4	TRBD1	TRBV14	few	CASSRQGPGEKLFF	TGTGCCAGCAGCCGACAGGGCCCAGGAGAAAAACTGTTTTTT
TRBJ1-2	-	TRBV18	-	CASSPRSVFGYTF	TGTGCCAGCTCACCAAGATCGGTGTTCGGCTACACCTTC
TRBJ2-4	-	TRBV29-1	once	CSVGTALAKNIQYF	TGCAGCGTTGGGACAGCCCTAGCCAAAAACATTCAGTACTTC
TRBJ1-1	-	TRBV19	few	CASSGGVAEAFF	TGTGCCAGTAGTGGAGGGGTTGCTGAAGCTTTCTTT
TRBJ1-5	-	TRBV7-8	once	CASSLGQNQPQHF	TGTGCCAGCAGCTTAGGGCAAAATCAGCCCCAGCATTTT
TRBJ2-5	-	TRBV2	-	CASGEETQYF	TGTGCCAGCGGAGAGGAGACCCAGTACTTC
TRBJ1-1	TRBD1	TRBV19	-	CASQHYLGTGAINTEAFF	TGTGCCAGTCAACACTACCTCGGGACAGGGGCTATTAACACTGAAGCTTTCTTT
TRBJ2-5	TRBD1	TRBV7-2	-	CASSANPGQGQETQYF	TGTGCCAGCAGCGCTAATCCGGGACAGGGGCAAGAGACCCAGTACTTC
TRBJ1-4	-	TRBV5-1	-	CASSLGAGQPNEKLFF	TGCGCCAGCAGCTTGGGTGCTGGACAGCCGAATGAAAAACTGTTTTTT
TRBJ2-1	TRBD2	TRBV3-1/TRBV3-2	-	CASSQVAGALNEQFF	TGTGCCAGCAGCCAAGTAGCGGGAGCTTTAAATGAGCAGTTCTTC
TRBJ2-1	TRBD2	TRBV7-6	-	CASSLSSGTYSYNEQFF	TGTGCCAGCAGCTTGTCTAGCGGGACCTACTCCTACAATGAGCAGTTCTTC
TRBJ2-6	-	TRBV9	-	CASSVARVRSSGANVLTF	TGTGCCAGCAGCGTAGCTCGAGTTAGGAGCTCTGGGGCCAACGTCCTGACTTTC
TRBJ2-1	TRBD2	TRBV11-2	few	CASSSLAGGSNEQFF	TGTGCCAGCAGCTCCCTAGCGGGAGGATCAAATGAGCAGTTCTTC
TRBJ1-2	TRBD1	TRBV7-2	-	CASSPRTGGKGYTF	TGTGCCAGCAGCCCCCGGACAGGGGGCAAAGGCTACACCTTC
TRBJ1-2	TRBD1	TRBV28	-	CASSLSSGQGFYGYTF	TGTGCCAGCAGTTTAAGTAGTGGACAGGGTTTCTATGGCTACACCTTC
TRBJ1-3	-	TRBV2	-	CASTVGGFSGNTIYF	TGTGCCAGCACTGTGGGGGGATTCTCTGGAAACACCATATATTTT
TRBJ1-3	-	TRBV5-6	-	CASSPTPKGHSGNTIYF	TGTGCCAGCAGCCCGACACCTAAGGGGCACTCTGGAAACACCATATATTTT
TRBJ2-3	TRBD2	TRBV30	-	CAWSRFLLAGGVPSTDTQYF	TGTGCCTGGAGTCGCTTCTTACTAGCGGGAGGAGTCCCAAGCACAGATACGCAGTATTTT
TRBJ2-3	TRBD1	TRBV29-1	few	CSVGRGQTTDTQYF	TGCAGCGTAGGCAGGGGGCAGACAACAGATACGCAGTATTTT
TRBJ2-3	TRBD2	TRBV9	-	CASSVEGLGGTDTQYF	TGTGCCAGCAGCGTAGAGGGACTAGGGGGCACAGATACGCAGTATTTT
TRBJ2-3	-	TRBV7-3	-	CASSLLSTDTQYF	TGTGCCAGCAGCTTACTCAGCACAGATACGCAGTATTTT
TRBJ2-7	-	TRBV11-2	few	CASSSRTGRVGEQYF	TGTGCCAGCAGCTCTCGGACAGGGAGGGTGGGCGAGCAGTACTTC